Presented here are 23 T cell receptor beta chains from one specimen sequenced in a study of spatial heterogeneity in lung cancer. Time point denoted: sample taken at primary tumor resection. Antigen specificity for these receptors is unknown. Findings and limits, study-wide: Expanded alpha and beta TCR counts within tumors tracked tumor mutation counts.

MiXCR, applied by TCRdb to the 5' RACE reads, yields one record per CDR3 protein. The top ten clones hold approximately 6% of a sample with roughly 3,000 distinct CDR3 sequences, roughly 9.7% of them seen once. Sequences were derived from lung tumor tissue, sampled at surgery. Receptor source: a female donor with early-stage non-small cell lung cancer.

Ten or more counts support this clonotype. V gene TRBV5-4 combines with J gene TRBJ2-1; D perhaps matches TRBD2 (6 bases). There are 14 residues in the CDR3. Trimming took 4 bases from V and 3 from J, leaving 11 bases between them. Per germline, CDR1 SGHNT and CDR2 YYREEE (reference sequence). CDR3 amino acids: CASSRGKSYNEQFF. The CDR3 DNA sequence: TGTGCCAGCAGCCGGGGGAAAAGCTACAATGAGCAGTTCTTC.

Within the sample, this clonotype is medium-sized. This chain connects TRBV10-3 to TRBJ2-5, with TRBD2 matching over 10 bases. From germline, CDR1 is ENHRY and CDR2 SYGVKD. The CDR3 extends over 17 amino acids. The junction had 10 bases not matched to a gene; V was cut back by 6 bases and J by 0 bases. The DNA for the CDR3 is TGTGCCATCAGCGAGCGGGGGGGCTCAAGATACCAAGAGACCCAGTACTTC. Translating gives CAISERGGSRYQETQYF.

Sample share makes this clonotype medium-sized. The V gene is TRBV20-1, the J gene TRBJ2-1; D unclear. The CDR3 spans 13 residues. V was cut by 1 base and J by 8 bases, with 12 bases left in between. Germline values: CDR1 DFQATT, CDR2 SNEGSKA (reference sequence). CDR3 DNA sequence: TGCAGTGCTAGAGCTCTGCCGGTGGATGAGCAGTTCTTC. Its translation is CSARALPVDEQFF.

By share of the sample, this clonotype is medium-sized. V is TRBV30 and J is TRBJ2-7; D is possibly TRBD1 (5 bases). The CDR3 contains 14 residues. Germline assignment: CDR1 GTSNPN and CDR2 SVGIG (reference sequence). V shed 2 bases and J shed 1 base, with 12 bases lying between them. CDR3 DNA sequence: TGTGCCTGGAGTCGACAGTTTTCTTCCTACGAGCAGTACTTC. Translation: CAWSRQFSSYEQYF.

This clonotype showed up many times. The CDR3 nucleotides are TGTGCCAGCAGCCAGGGACCGGGGAATCCTGGTTCACCCCTCCACTTT. The encoded protein is CASSQGPGNPGSPLHF. The rearrangement uses TRBV6-6 and TRBJ1-6; the D gene is possibly TRBD1 (5 bases). V was cut by 6 bases and J by 9 bases, with 21 bases left in between. This CDR3 is 16 amino acids long. Looked up from germline, CDR1 is MNHNY and CDR2 is SVGAGI (reference sequence).

This clonotype is medium-sized within its sample. The rearrangement uses TRBV30 and TRBJ2-5, with 12 bases aligning to TRBD2. J lost 0 bases, V lost 0 bases, and 5 bases had no gene match. CDR3 size: 17 residues. Germline V gene sequence: CDR1 GTSNPN, CDR2 SVGIG (reference sequence). The CDR3, as DNA: TGTGCCTGGAGTGTACTAAGGACTAGCGGGGACCAAGAGACCCAGTACTTC. This gives the protein CAWSVLRTSGDQETQYF.

The gene calls are TRBV11-2 and TRBJ2-1; perhaps TRBD2 as D (6 bases). CDR1 is SGHAT, CDR2 FQNNGV, per germline. V lost 1 base and J lost 8, with 21 bases in between. The CDR3 sequence is 17 residues long. This CDR3 reads CASSLGGWRVDPDEQFF. In DNA form, the CDR3 reads TGTGCCAGCAGCTTAGGGGGGTGGAGGGTTGACCCCGATGAGCAGTTCTTC.

This clonotype is categorized as medium-sized. V and J are TRBV27 and TRBJ2-1; TRBD1 or TRBD2 may be the D gene (6 bases each). Trimming shortened V by 2 bases and J by 0 bases, and 14 bases separated the two germline ends. CDR3 length: 17 residues. CDR1 is MNHEY and CDR2 is SMNVEV in the germline V gene (reference sequence). Here the CDR3 reads CASSLRGAKRSYNEQFF. CDR3 sequence (DNA): TGTGCCAGCAGTTTAAGGGGGGCGAAACGCTCCTACAATGAGCAGTTCTTC.

This clonotype is classed as medium-sized (0.01 to 0.1%). J is TRBJ1-4 and V is TRBV7-9; a weak D match, TRBD1 (6 bases). V lost 3 bases and J lost 7, with 15 bases in between. Germline assignment: CDR1 SEHNR and CDR2 FQNEAQ (reference sequence). CDR3 size: 15 residues. The CDR3 region has the DNA TGTGCCAGCAGCTTGGCGGGCAGGGGAGTTGAAAAACTGTTTTTT. Residues: CASSLAGRGVEKLFF.

This clonotype counts as medium-sized (0.01 to 0.1%). V gene TRBV18 combines with J gene TRBJ1-2; D may be TRBD1 (5 bases). This CDR3 contains 13 residues. The germline V gene has CDR1 KGHSH and CDR2 LQKENI. V lost 5 bases to trimming and J lost 8 bases, with 15 bases between them. CDR3 residues: CASSGLGVHGYTF. CDR3 DNA: TGTGCCAGCTCAGGGCTGGGGGTTCACGGCTACACCTTC.

The chain is built from TRBV12-3 or TRBV12-4 and TRBJ2-7; the match to TRBD1 covers 11 bases. J was trimmed by 4 bases and V by 3 bases; bases with no gene match: 5. The CDR3 spans 15 residues. The CDR3 DNA sequence: TGTGCCAGCAGTTTCGGCGGGACAGGGGGGTACGAGCAGTACTTC. As protein: CASSFGGTGGYEQYF.

This clonotype was detected ten times or more. This chain links TRBV20-1 with TRBJ2-5, with unresolved D. CDR1 and CDR2 from the germline V gene are DFQATT and SNEGSKA (reference sequence). V was cut by 3 bases and J by 3 bases, with 11 bases left in between. This CDR3 spans 13 amino acids. The CDR3 loop is CSASFQGKETQYF. The CDR3 bases are TGCAGTGCTAGCTTTCAAGGAAAAGAGACCCAGTACTTC.

In this sample, this clonotype turned up many times. The genes are TRBV20-1 and TRBJ1-1, with 9 bases lining up with TRBD1. The germline CDR1 and CDR2 sequences are DFQATT and SNEGSKA (reference sequence). The CDR3 loop spans 14 amino acids. The junction had 11 bases not matched to a gene; V was cut back by 6 bases and J by 6 bases. The CDR3 loop is CSAPQGANGAEAFF. In DNA form, the CDR3 reads TGCAGTGCGCCACAGGGGGCGAATGGGGCTGAAGCTTTCTTT.

V gene TRBV27 combines with J gene TRBJ1-2; TRBD1 agrees at 7 bases. The CDR3 sequence is 13 residues long. Trimming at V came to 3 bases and at J to 12 bases, leaving 10 bases not matched to a gene. Germline-derived CDR1 and CDR2 are MNHEY and SMNVEV (reference sequence). The CDR3 DNA follows: TGTGCCAGCAGTTTCTCCCGGACAGGCCCCCACACCTTC. As protein: CASSFSRTGPHTF.

This clonotype is labeled as large. CDR3 amino acids: CASSPHSGTDTQYF. The CDR3 bases are TGTGCCAGCAGCCCTCACTCGGGCACAGATACGCAGTATTTT. The gene calls are TRBV3-1 and TRBJ2-3; D is ambiguous. The CDR3 totals 14 residues. The germline CDR1 and CDR2 sequences are LGHDT and YNNKEL (reference sequence). V was pared by 4 bases and J by 1 base, with 9 bases between.

In this sample, this clonotype is large. V and J are TRBV11-2 and TRBJ2-2, with D perhaps assigned TRBD1 or TRBD2 (5 bases each). The CDR3 is made up of 12 amino acids. V lost 5 bases, J lost 6 bases, and 7 bases lay in between. CDR1 and CDR2 from the germline V gene are SGHAT and FQNNGV. The CDR3 bases are TGTGCCAGCAGCGGGGGATCCGGGGAGCTGTTTTTT. It translates to CASSGGSGELFF. Looking up the rest from reference TRBV11-2 and TRBJ2-2 gives the full variable domain: EAGVAQSPRYKIIEKRQSVAFWCNPISGHATLYWYQQILGQGPKLLIQFQNNGVVDDSQLPKDRFSAERLKGVDSTLKIQPAKLEDSAVYLCASSGGSGELFFGEGSRLTVL.

This clonotype is medium-sized (0.01 to 0.1%) within its sample. This chain uses TRBV5-1 with TRBJ2-3; TRBD1 agrees at 9 bases. J gave up 5 bases and V 3 bases, and 7 bases lay outside the gene matches. Germline loops: CDR1 SGHRS, CDR2 YFSETQ. The CDR3 sequence is 15 residues long. CDR3 DNA: TGCGCCAGCAGCTCCCGCACAGGGGGCCAAGATACGCAGTATTTT. The encoded protein is CASSSRTGGQDTQYF.

This clonotype is labeled as medium-sized. The rearrangement joins TRBV7-3 to TRBJ2-5; TRBD2 might be the D (6 bases). CDR1 SGHTA and CDR2 FQGTGA come from the germline V gene. Trimming cost V 2 bases and J 4 bases, with 11 bases left between them. The CDR3 is 14 residues long. The CDR3 loop is CASSLGRGGETQYF. CDR3 sequence (DNA): TGTGCCAGCAGCTTAGGGCGGGGAGGAGAGACCCAGTACTTC.

This clonotype counts as medium-sized. The rearrangement links TRBV5-1 to TRBJ1-2, with 8 bases identical to TRBD1. The germline gives CDR1 SGHRS, CDR2 YFSETQ. V was pared by 6 bases and J by 2 bases, with 9 bases of the junction left unmatched. The CDR3 runs 15 residues. Here the CDR3 DNA reads TGCGCCAGCAAGGCAGGGGGCGTACAAAACTATGGCTACACCTTC. Amino acid sequence: CASKAGGVQNYGYTF. The variable domain in full, completed from reference TRBV5-1 and TRBJ1-2, reads KAGVTQTPRYLIKTRGQQVTLSCSPISGHRSVSWYQQTPGQGLQFLFEYFSETQRNKGNFPGRFSGRQFSNSRSEMNVSTLELGDSALYLCASKAGGVQNYGYTFGSGTRLTVV.

This clonotype is termed medium-sized. The chain recombines TRBV11-2 with TRBJ2-5; maybe TRBD2 (5 bases). V was trimmed by 5 bases and J by 1 base, leaving 20 bases between them. Germline-derived CDR1 and CDR2 are SGHAT and FQNNGV. This CDR3 has 17 residues. CDR3 in DNA: TGTGCCAGCAGCATCCCGGGGTACCCATGGGTCCAAGAGACCCAGTACTTC. Translation gives CASSIPGYPWVQETQYF.

This clonotype rates as medium-sized (0.01 to 0.1%). The genes are TRBV7-8 and TRBJ1-1; 9 bases line up with TRBD1. The germline CDR1 and CDR2 sequences are SGHVS and FQNEAQ. V lost 5 bases to trimming and J lost 12 bases; unmatched junction nucleotides: 13. This CDR3 contains 14 residues. Here the CDR3 reads CASSLKTGGVRTFF. The CDR3 nucleotides are TGTGCCAGCAGCCTAAAGACAGGGGGAGTGAGAACTTTCTTT.

This clonotype is judged medium-sized. The chain combines TRBV4-2 with TRBJ2-3; 9 nucleotides align to TRBD2. Germline values: CDR1 LGHNA, CDR2 YNFKEQ. Unmatched junction bases numbered 12, after V lost 2 bases and J lost 0 bases. The CDR3 has 19 amino acids. This chain's CDR3 is CASSQRGSGGASSTDTQYF. In nucleotides, the CDR3 is TGTGCCAGCAGCCAAAGGGGTAGCGGGGGAGCCTCCAGCACAGATACGCAGTATTTT.

This clonotype is labeled as medium-sized. The chain has TRBV18 and TRBJ1-6, with D perhaps matching TRBD1 (5 bases). This CDR3 region has 13 residues. The germline V gene has CDR1 KGHSH and CDR2 LQKENI. The germline V and J ends were trimmed by 4 bases and 9 bases, with 10 bases remaining between them. The CDR3 protein is CASSLPGFSPLHF. CDR3 DNA sequence: TGTGCCAGCTCACTTCCAGGGTTTTCACCCCTCCACTTT.